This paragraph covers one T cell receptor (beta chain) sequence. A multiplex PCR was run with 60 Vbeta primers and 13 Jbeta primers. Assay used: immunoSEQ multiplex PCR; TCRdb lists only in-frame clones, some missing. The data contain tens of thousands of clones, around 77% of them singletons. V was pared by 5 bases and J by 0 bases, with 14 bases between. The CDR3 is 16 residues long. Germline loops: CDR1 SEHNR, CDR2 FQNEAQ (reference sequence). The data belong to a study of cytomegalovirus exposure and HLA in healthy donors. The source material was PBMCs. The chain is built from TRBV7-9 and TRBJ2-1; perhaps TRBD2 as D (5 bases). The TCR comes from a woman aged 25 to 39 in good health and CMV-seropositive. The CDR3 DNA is TGTGCCAGCAGCCCCGGACTGATAAGCTCCTACAATGAGCAGTTCTTC. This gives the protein CASSPGLISSYNEQFF.